The 28 T cell receptor beta chains in this list originate from one sample, sequenced in a study of Ad26.COV2.S vaccination and SARS-CoV-2 variants. The table came from immunoSEQ multiplex PCR; TCRdb's copy has only in-frame clones and leaves some out. The table has 380,000 or so clones, about 80% seen once. Treatment defined: about 20 received Ad26.COV2.S at low or high dose, single or two shots; 5 received placebo; per-sample allocation not given. Day 63 following the first vaccine or placebo injection was when the samples were taken. The specimen comprised peripheral blood, sampled in a trial of Ad26.COV2.S vaccine versus placebo. The receptors shown here come from a person between 18 and 65 years old who received the Ad26.COV2.S COVID-19 vaccine or a placebo.

The CDR3 coding sequence is TGTGCCAGCAGCTCCGGTCTGAACTCCTACGAGCAGTACTTC. This sequence encodes CASSSGLNSYEQYF. This sequence joins TRBV7-3 and TRBJ2-7; D unresolved. The V end lost 4 bases, the J end lost 0 bases, and 10 bases lay between the germline ends. CDR1 SGHTA and CDR2 FQGTGA come from the germline V gene. The CDR3 loop spans 14 amino acids.

V is TRBV11-2 and J is TRBJ1-2; D gene uncertain. This CDR3 contains 15 residues. Germline CDR1 and CDR2: SGHAT and FQNNGV. Between the trimmed V and J ends, which lost 5 bases and 6 bases, there was a span of 19 bases. The CDR3 loop is CASSTLRAGSHGYTF. CDR3 DNA sequence: TGTGCCAGCAGCACTCTCCGGGCGGGGAGTCATGGCTACACCTTC.

The V call is TRBV5-4, the J call TRBJ1-6, with D possibly being TRBD1 (5 bases). This CDR3 comprises 12 residues. V was shortened by 3 bases and J by 7 bases, with 5 bases between the two germline ends. From germline, CDR1 is SGHNT and CDR2 YYREEE (reference sequence). CDR3 DNA: TGTGCCAGCAGCTGGGACAATTCACCCCTCCACTTT. Amino acids: CASSWDNSPLHF. Based on the CDR3 plus reference TRBV5-4 and TRBJ1-6, the full variable domain is ETGVTQSPTHLIKTRGQQVTLRCSSQSGHNTVSWYQQALGQGPQFIFQYYREEENGRGNFPPRFSGLQFPNYSSELNVNALELDDSALYLCASSWDNSPLHFGNGTRLTVT.

The chain combines TRBV15 with TRBJ2-3; TRBD2 matches at 11 bases. This CDR3 spans 16 amino acids. The ends lost 3 bases at V and 4 bases at J; junction bases unmatched: 6. Looked up from germline, CDR1 is LNHNV and CDR2 is YYDKDF (reference sequence). CDR3 DNA: TGTGCCACCAGCAGGGGTCTAGCGGGAGGATCAGATACGCAGTATTTT. Translating it yields CATSRGLAGGSDTQYF. The full variable domain, rest sourced from reference TRBV15 and TRBJ2-3, is DAMVIQNPRYQVTQFGKPVTLSCSQTLNHNVMYWYQQKSSQAPKLLFHYYDKDFNNEADTPDNFQSRRPNTSFCFLDIRSPGLGDTAMYLCATSRGLAGGSDTQYFGPGTRLTVL.

Only one count was recorded for this clone. The CDR3 DNA reads TGTGCCAGCAGCTTAGTGGGGGGCGCCGATAATGAGCAGTTCTTC. This encodes CASSLVGGADNEQFF. This rearrangement joins TRBV7-9 to TRBJ2-1; TRBD1 or TRBD2 may be the D gene (6 bases each). The CDR3 loop spans 15 amino acids. Germline V gene lookup returns CDR1 SEHNR and CDR2 FQNEAQ (reference sequence). Trimming cost V 1 base and J 7 bases, with 14 bases left between them. Together with reference TRBV7-9 and TRBJ2-1, the CDR3 gives the full variable domain: DTGVSQNPRHKITKRGQNVTFRCDPISEHNRLYWYRQTLGQGPEFLTYFQNEAQLEKSRLLSDRFSAERPKGSFSTLEIQRTEQGDSAMYLCASSLVGGADNEQFFGPGTRLTVL.

V gene TRBV2 combines with J gene TRBJ2-7; the D is unclear. The V end was cut by 8 bases, the J end by 2 bases, with 10 bases between. The CDR3 is 12 amino acids. Germline loops: CDR1 SNHLY, CDR2 FYNNEI. The CDR3 is CASRMGPYEQYF. The CDR3 DNA reads as TGTGCCAGCCGCATGGGTCCCTACGAGCAGTACTTC. The whole variable domain, remainder taken from reference TRBV2 and TRBJ2-7, is EPEVTQTPSHQVTQMGQEVILRCVPISNHLYFYWYRQILGQKVEFLVSFYNNEISEKSEIFDDQFSVERPDGSNFTLKIRSTKLEDSAMYFCASRMGPYEQYFGPGTRLTVT.

The chain links TRBV6-5 to TRBJ1-1; D remains unclear. There are 15 residues in the CDR3. V was pared by 2 bases and J by 1 base, with 11 bases between. CDR1 and CDR2 from the germline V gene are MNHEY and SVGAGI. CDR3 DNA: TGTGCCAGCAGTTACGTGGCTGTGGGGAACACTGAAGCTTTCTTT. Translated: CASSYVAVGNTEAFF.

This chain joins TRBV6-1 and TRBJ2-3, with TRBD2 identical over 9 bases. Per germline, CDR1 MNHNS and CDR2 SASEGT. This CDR3 comprises 16 residues. The V gene end was trimmed by 1 base and the J gene end by 7 bases; junction bases not matched to a gene: 9. DNA of the CDR3: TGTGCCAGCAGTGAAGGTAACGGAGCGGGAGGCTATACGCAGTATTTT. It codes for CASSEGNGAGGYTQYF.

The J gene is TRBJ2-7, the V gene TRBV11-3, with no clear D. CDR1 is SGHNT, CDR2 YENEEA, per germline. CDR3 size: 14 residues. Trimming removed 1 base from V and 3 bases from J, with 10 bases in between. The CDR3 here is CASSLGPPNYEQYF. CDR3 in DNA: TGTGCCAGCAGCTTAGGGCCCCCGAACTACGAGCAGTACTTC.

The chain joins TRBV12-3 or TRBV12-4 to TRBJ1-2; tentatively, D is TRBD1 (6 bases). The CDR3 consists of 12 residues. Trimming took off 7 bases at V and 8 bases at J, with 14 bases between the two ends. The CDR3 loop reads CASTPGGGGYTF. The DNA of the CDR3 is TGTGCCAGCACTCCGGGAGGGGGAGGCTACACCTTC.

This clone was counted between two and nine times. The chain uses TRBV18 and TRBJ2-7; TRBD2 might be the D (7 bases). The CDR3 runs 14 residues. Germline values: CDR1 KGHSH, CDR2 LQKENI. Deletions cut 5 bases from V and 6 bases from J, with 17 bases between. The CDR3: CASSSMGGAAEQYF. The CDR3 nucleotides read TGTGCCAGCTCATCTATGGGGGGGGCAGCCGAGCAGTACTTC.

V is TRBV2 and J is TRBJ2-7; no definite D call. The germline V gene encodes CDR1 SNHLY and CDR2 FYNNEI. Trimming pared 2 bases from V and 2 bases from J, leaving 13 bases between. The CDR3 spans 15 residues. The CDR3 DNA sequence: TGTGCCAGCAGTGAACTGCCGAGTTTAGCCTACGAGCAGTACTTC. Translation: CASSELPSLAYEQYF. The full variable domain, completed using reference TRBV2 and TRBJ2-7, is EPEVTQTPSHQVTQMGQEVILRCVPISNHLYFYWYRQILGQKVEFLVSFYNNEISEKSEIFDDQFSVERPDGSNFTLKIRSTKLEDSAMYFCASSELPSLAYEQYFGPGTRLTVT.

The chain joins TRBV11-1 to TRBJ2-7, with D maybe TRBD1 (5 bases). The CDR3 has 13 residues. Germline V gene data show CDR1 as SGHAT and CDR2 as FQDESV (reference sequence). The ends were cut back, 5 bases at V and 3 bases at J, with 11 bases in the middle. CDR3 protein: CASSGRQNYEQYF. The DNA for the CDR3 is TGTGCCAGCAGCGGAAGACAGAACTACGAGCAGTACTTC.

V gene TRBV5-4 combines with J gene TRBJ2-7; 8 bases agree with TRBD2. Germline CDR1 reads SGHNT; CDR2 reads YYREEE (reference sequence). The J segment lost 3 bases and the V segment lost 4 bases, leaving 9 bases of the junction unmatched. CDR3 length: 15 amino acids. Here the CDR3 reads CASSIGTRPDYEQYF. In DNA form, the CDR3 reads TGTGCCAGCAGCATCGGGACTAGGCCAGACTACGAGCAGTACTTC. The entire variable domain, with the rest obtained from reference TRBV5-4 and TRBJ2-7, is as follows: ETGVTQSPTHLIKTRGQQVTLRCSSQSGHNTVSWYQQALGQGPQFIFQYYREEENGRGNFPPRFSGLQFPNYSSELNVNALELDDSALYLCASSIGTRPDYEQYFGPGTRLTVT.

V is TRBV7-2 and J is TRBJ1-5; TRBD1 matches at 9 bases. The CDR3 is made up of 15 amino acids. CDR1 is SGHTA, CDR2 FQGNSA, per germline. V lost 1 base and J lost 5; bases outside the gene matches: 3. The CDR3 region is CASSLGGTGYQPQHF. For the CDR3, the DNA is TGTGCCAGCAGCTTAGGCGGGACAGGGTATCAGCCCCAGCATTTT. Variable domain in full (rest from reference TRBV7-2 and TRBJ1-5): GAGVSQSPSNKVTEKGKDVELRCDPISGHTALYWYRQSLGQGLEFLIYFQGNSAPDKSGLPSDRFSAERTGGSVSTLTIQRTQQEDSAVYLCASSLGGTGYQPQHFGDGTRLSIL.

This chain connects TRBV19 to TRBJ1-6; D ambiguous. The CDR3 is 15 residues long. Germline CDR1 reads LNHDA; CDR2 reads SQIVND (reference sequence). The V end was cut by 3 bases, the J end by 0 bases, with 6 bases between. The CDR3 DNA sequence: TGTGCCAGTAGTATTTCGAGCTCCTATAATTCACCCCTCCACTTT. This gives the protein CASSISSSYNSPLHF. Based on the CDR3 plus reference TRBV19 and TRBJ1-6, the full variable domain is DGGITQSPKYLFRKEGQNVTLSCEQNLNHDAMYWYRQDPGQGLRLIYYSQIVNDFQKGDIAEGYSVSREKKESFPLTVTSAQKNPTAFYLCASSISSSYNSPLHFGNGTRLTVT.

The chain is built from TRBV27 and TRBJ1-1; the D gene is possibly TRBD1 (6 bases). The CDR3 extends over 16 amino acids. Trimming removed 5 bases from V and 0 bases from J, with 16 bases in between. Germline values: CDR1 MNHEY, CDR2 SMNVEV (reference sequence). The CDR3 sequence: CASSKQGTILNTEAFF. The CDR3 region has the DNA TGTGCCAGCAGTAAACAGGGAACTATATTGAACACTGAAGCTTTCTTT.

The gene calls are TRBV6-5 and TRBJ1-5; 12 bases agree with TRBD1. This CDR3 is 15 amino acids long. Per germline, CDR1 MNHEY and CDR2 SVGAGI. Trimming removed 3 bases from V and 15 bases from J; junction bases left unmatched: 12. The DNA for the CDR3 is TGTGCCAGCAGTTATCGGGGGGACAGGGGGCGAGTATGGCATTTT. Its translation is CASSYRGDRGRVWHF.

This rearrangement joins TRBV29-1 to TRBJ1-4, with a tentative D call TRBD1 (5 bases). This CDR3 region has 13 residues. The V end was cut by 4 bases, the J end by 5 bases, with 11 bases between. Germline CDR1 SQVTM, CDR2 ANQGSEA. In DNA, the CDR3 is TGCAGCGTTGTTGTCAGGGCGAATGAAAAACTGTTTTTT. It translates to CSVVVRANEKLFF.

The rearrangement uses TRBV7-9 and TRBJ2-7; no reliable D call. Germline V gene data show CDR1 as SEHNR and CDR2 as FQNEAQ (reference sequence). V lost 7 bases and J 7 bases, leaving 17 bases between the germline ends. This CDR3 has 13 residues. The CDR3 spells CASNQPGSLEQYF. The CDR3 region has the DNA TGTGCCAGCAACCAGCCCGGGTCACTGGAGCAGTACTTC.

The J gene is TRBJ1-5, the V gene TRBV24-1, with 8 bases lining up with TRBD1. V lost 5 bases and J lost 2; bases outside the gene matches: 10. This CDR3 has 17 residues. CDR1 is KGHDR, CDR2 SFDVKD, per germline. CDR3 DNA sequence: TGTGCCACCAGTGTATCAGGGGGCATGAGAGGCAATCAGCCCCAGCATTTT. It yields the protein CATSVSGGMRGNQPQHF.

The CDR3 is CASSPPEREGRNIQYF. CDR3 nucleotides: TGTGCCAGCAGCCCCCCAGAGCGGGAGGGCCGAAACATTCAGTACTTC. The chain has TRBV3-1 (or the pseudogene TRBV3-2) and TRBJ2-4; 10 nucleotides agree with TRBD2. The CDR3 loop spans 16 amino acids. Trimming at V came to 4 bases and at J to 6 bases, leaving 9 bases not matched to a gene. Germline CDR1 LGHDT, CDR2 YNNKEL (reference sequence).

The CDR3 sequence: CASSPSGTAVYEQYF. CDR3 nucleotides: TGTGCCAGCAGCCCCTCCGGGACAGCGGTTTACGAGCAGTACTTC. The chain is built from TRBV7-3 and TRBJ2-7, with 7 bases that match TRBD1. The ends lost 5 bases at V and 4 bases at J; junction bases unmatched: 11. The CDR3 spans 15 residues. Per the germline V gene, CDR1 is SGHTA and CDR2 is FQGTGA.

The rearrangement links TRBV21-1 to TRBJ2-3; TRBD1, as called in the table, went unchecked against the DNA. TRBV21-1 is recorded as a pseudogene. CDR3 length: 19 amino acids. Here the CDR3 reads CASSKAKVCWDRGADTQYF. The DNA of the CDR3 is TGTGCCAGCAGCAAAGCGAAGGTTTGTTGGGACAGGGGTGCAGATACGCAGTATTTT.

The V gene is TRBV7-2, the J gene TRBJ1-4; D unresolved. V lost 5 bases and J 8 bases, leaving 24 bases between the germline ends. The CDR3 is 17 amino acids. Looked up from germline, CDR1 is SGHTA and CDR2 is FQGNSA. The CDR3: CASSPQQVRGSWEKLFF. For the CDR3, the DNA is TGTGCCAGCAGCCCCCAGCAGGTGCGAGGGTCGTGGGAAAAACTGTTTTTT.

This chain joins TRBV27 and TRBJ2-2, with D perhaps given as TRBD1 or TRBD2 (6 bases each). Trimming removed 4 bases from V and 7 bases from J, with 16 bases in between. CDR1 and CDR2 (germline): MNHEY, SMNVEV (reference sequence). The CDR3 spans 15 residues. Here the CDR3 reads CASSSLNGGHGELFF. The CDR3 DNA reads as TGTGCCAGCAGTTCCCTCAATGGGGGGCACGGGGAGCTGTTTTTT.

The gene calls are TRBV11-2 and TRBJ2-5, with D hard to call. The germline gives CDR1 SGHAT, CDR2 FQNNGV. The CDR3 consists of 12 residues. V lost 3 bases and J lost 5, with 7 bases in between. The CDR3, as DNA: TGTGCCAGCAGCTTGTTCCAGGAGACCCAGTACTTC. Protein: CASSLFQETQYF.

The rearrangement uses TRBV2 and TRBJ2-3, with 12 bases identical to TRBD2. After removal of 5 bases from V and 6 bases from J, the junction contained 3 bases not matched to a gene. Germline CDR1 SNHLY, CDR2 FYNNEI. The CDR3 loop spans 14 amino acids. CDR3 sequence reads: CASSITSGGDTQYF. CDR3 coding DNA: TGTGCCAGCAGTATAACTAGCGGGGGGGATACGCAGTATTTT.